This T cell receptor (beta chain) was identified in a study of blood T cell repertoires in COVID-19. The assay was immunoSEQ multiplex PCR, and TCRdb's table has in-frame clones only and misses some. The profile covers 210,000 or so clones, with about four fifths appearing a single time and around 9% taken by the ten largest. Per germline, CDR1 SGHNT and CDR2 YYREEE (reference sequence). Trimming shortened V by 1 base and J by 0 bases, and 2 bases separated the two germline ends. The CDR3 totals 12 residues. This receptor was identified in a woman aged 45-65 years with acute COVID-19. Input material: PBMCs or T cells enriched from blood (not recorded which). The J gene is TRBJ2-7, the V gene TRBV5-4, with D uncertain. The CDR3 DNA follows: TGTGCCAGCAGCTTGCACTCCTACGAGCAGTACTTC. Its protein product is CASSLHSYEQYF.